The clone carrying this T cell receptor beta chain showed up just once. The data are from a study of control samples from healthy donors and cancer patients. TCRdb's table, derived via immunoSEQ multiplex PCR, lists solely in-frame clones and lacks some. The sample includes about 50,000 clones, around nine tenths of them seen just once. Trimming cost V 6 bases and J 2 bases, with 16 bases left between them. From germline, CDR1 is MNHEY and CDR2 SVGAGI. The CDR3 has 15 residues. This receptor was obtained from a man aged 45 to 65 with head and neck cancer. The rearrangement uses TRBV6-5 and TRBJ1-1; D uncertain. The sequencing sample was made of PBMCs. CDR3 DNA: TGTGCCAGCAGCCCCCCGTCCGGGGATAACACTGAAGCTTTCTTT. This codes for CASSPPSGDNTEAFF.